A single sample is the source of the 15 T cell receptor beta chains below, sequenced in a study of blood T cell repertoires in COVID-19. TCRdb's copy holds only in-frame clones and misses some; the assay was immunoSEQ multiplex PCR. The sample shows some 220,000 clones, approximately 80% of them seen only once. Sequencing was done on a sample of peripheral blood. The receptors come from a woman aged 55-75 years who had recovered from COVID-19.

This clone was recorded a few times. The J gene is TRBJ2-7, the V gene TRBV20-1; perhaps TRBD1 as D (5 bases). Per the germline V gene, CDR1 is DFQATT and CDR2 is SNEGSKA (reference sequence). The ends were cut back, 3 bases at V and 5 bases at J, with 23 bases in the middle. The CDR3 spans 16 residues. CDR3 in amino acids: CSASASGHFLFDEQYF. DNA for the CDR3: TGCAGTGCTAGTGCTTCCGGACACTTCCTGTTCGACGAGCAGTACTTC.

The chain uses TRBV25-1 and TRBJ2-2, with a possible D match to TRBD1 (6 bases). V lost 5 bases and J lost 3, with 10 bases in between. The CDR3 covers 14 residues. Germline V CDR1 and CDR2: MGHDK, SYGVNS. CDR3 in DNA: TGTGCCAGCAGTTCCTACAGGGACACCGGGGAGCTGTTTTTT. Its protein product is CASSSYRDTGELFF.

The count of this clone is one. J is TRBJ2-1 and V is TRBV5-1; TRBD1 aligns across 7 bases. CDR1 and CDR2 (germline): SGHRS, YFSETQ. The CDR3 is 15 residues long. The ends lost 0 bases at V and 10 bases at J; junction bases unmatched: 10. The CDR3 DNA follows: TGCGCCAGCAGCTTGGTAGGGACAGCCTTCGGGGAGCAGTTCTTC. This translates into CASSLVGTAFGEQFF.

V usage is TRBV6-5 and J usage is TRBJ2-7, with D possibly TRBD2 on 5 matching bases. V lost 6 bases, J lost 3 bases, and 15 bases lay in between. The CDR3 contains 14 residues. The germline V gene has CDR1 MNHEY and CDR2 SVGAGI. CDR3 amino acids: CASRVFGMVYEQYF. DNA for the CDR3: TGTGCCAGCAGGGTCTTCGGGATGGTCTACGAGCAGTACTTC.

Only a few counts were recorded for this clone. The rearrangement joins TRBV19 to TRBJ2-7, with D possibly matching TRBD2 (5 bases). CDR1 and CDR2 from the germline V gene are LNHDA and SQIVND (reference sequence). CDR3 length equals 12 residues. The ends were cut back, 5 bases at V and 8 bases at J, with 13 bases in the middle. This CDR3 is CASSPDSYQQYF. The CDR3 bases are TGTGCCAGTAGTCCGGACTCTTACCAGCAGTACTTC.

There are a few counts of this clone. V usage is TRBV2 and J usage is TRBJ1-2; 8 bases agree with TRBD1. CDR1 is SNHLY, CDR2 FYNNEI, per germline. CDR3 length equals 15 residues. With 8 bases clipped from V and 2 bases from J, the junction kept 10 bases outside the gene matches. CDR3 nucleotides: TGTGCCAGCTCCGGGGCAGGGGGCAGCAACTATGGCTACACCTTC. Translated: CASSGAGGSNYGYTF. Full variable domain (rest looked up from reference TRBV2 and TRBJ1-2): EPEVTQTPSHQVTQMGQEVILRCVPISNHLYFYWYRQILGQKVEFLVSFYNNEISEKSEIFDDQFSVERPDGSNFTLKIRSTKLEDSAMYFCASSGAGGSNYGYTFGSGTRLTVV.

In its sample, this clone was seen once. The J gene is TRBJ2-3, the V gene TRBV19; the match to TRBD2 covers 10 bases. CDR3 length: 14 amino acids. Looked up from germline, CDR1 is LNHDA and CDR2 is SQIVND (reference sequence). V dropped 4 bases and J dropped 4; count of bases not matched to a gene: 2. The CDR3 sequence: CASSTGLAADTQYF. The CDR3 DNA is TGTGCCAGTAGTACCGGACTAGCGGCAGATACGCAGTATTTT. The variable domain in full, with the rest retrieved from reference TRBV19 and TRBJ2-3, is DGGITQSPKYLFRKEGQNVTLSCEQNLNHDAMYWYRQDPGQGLRLIYYSQIVNDFQKGDIAEGYSVSREKKESFPLTVTSAQKNPTAFYLCASSTGLAADTQYFGPGTRLTVL.

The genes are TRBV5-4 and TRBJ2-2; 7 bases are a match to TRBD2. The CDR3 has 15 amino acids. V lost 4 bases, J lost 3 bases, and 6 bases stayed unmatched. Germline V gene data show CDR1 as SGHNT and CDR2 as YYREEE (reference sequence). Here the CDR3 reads CASSREVADTGELFF. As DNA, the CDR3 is TGTGCCAGCAGCCGGGAGGTAGCGGACACCGGGGAGCTGTTTTTT.

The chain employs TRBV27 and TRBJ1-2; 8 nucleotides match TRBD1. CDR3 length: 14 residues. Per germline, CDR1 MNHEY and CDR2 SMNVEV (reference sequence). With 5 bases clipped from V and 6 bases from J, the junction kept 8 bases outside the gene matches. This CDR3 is CASSTDREANGYTF. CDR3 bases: TGTGCCAGCAGTACGGACAGGGAGGCGAATGGCTACACCTTC.

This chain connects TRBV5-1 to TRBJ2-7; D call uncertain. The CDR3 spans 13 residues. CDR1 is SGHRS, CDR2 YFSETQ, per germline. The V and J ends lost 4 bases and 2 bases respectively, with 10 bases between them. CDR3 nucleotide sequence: TGCGCCAGCAGCCTAACTCTCACCTACGAGCAGTACTTC. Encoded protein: CASSLTLTYEQYF. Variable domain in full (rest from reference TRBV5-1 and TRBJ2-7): KAGVTQTPRYLIKTRGQQVTLSCSPISGHRSVSWYQQTPGQGLQFLFEYFSETQRNKGNFPGRFSGRQFSNSRSEMNVSTLELGDSALYLCASSLTLTYEQYFGPGTRLTVT.

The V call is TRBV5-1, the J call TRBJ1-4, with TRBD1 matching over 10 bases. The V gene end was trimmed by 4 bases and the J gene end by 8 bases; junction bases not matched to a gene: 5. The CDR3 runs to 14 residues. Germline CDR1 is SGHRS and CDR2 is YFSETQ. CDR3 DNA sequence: TGCGCCAGCAGCCCGGGACAGGGGCCCGAAAAACTGTTTTTT. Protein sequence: CASSPGQGPEKLFF.

CDR3 sequence (DNA): TGTGCCAGCAGCCCCGGGGGGGGTGGCTACACCTTC. Its protein is CASSPGGGGYTF. The V gene is TRBV6-5, the J gene TRBJ1-2, with D perhaps matching TRBD1 (5 bases). This CDR3 has 12 residues. Per the germline V gene, CDR1 is MNHEY and CDR2 is SVGAGI. V dropped 6 bases and J dropped 7 bases, with 12 bases sitting between them.

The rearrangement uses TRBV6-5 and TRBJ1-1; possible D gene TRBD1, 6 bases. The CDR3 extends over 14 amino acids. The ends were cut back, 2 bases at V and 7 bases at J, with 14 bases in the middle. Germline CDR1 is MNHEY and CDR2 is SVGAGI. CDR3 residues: CASSYLMGQVEAFF. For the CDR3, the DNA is TGTGCCAGCAGTTACCTTATGGGACAAGTTGAAGCTTTCTTT.

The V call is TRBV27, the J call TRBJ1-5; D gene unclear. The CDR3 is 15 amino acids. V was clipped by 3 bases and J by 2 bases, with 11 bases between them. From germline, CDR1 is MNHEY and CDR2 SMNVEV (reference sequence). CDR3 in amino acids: CASSFSRERNQPQHF. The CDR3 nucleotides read TGTGCCAGCAGTTTTTCGAGGGAGCGCAATCAGCCCCAGCATTTT.

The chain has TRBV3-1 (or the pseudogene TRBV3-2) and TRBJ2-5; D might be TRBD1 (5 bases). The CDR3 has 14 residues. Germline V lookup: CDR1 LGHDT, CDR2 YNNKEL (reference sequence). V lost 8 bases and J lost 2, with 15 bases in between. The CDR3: CASRRQGIQETQYF. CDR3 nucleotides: TGTGCCAGCCGCAGGCAGGGTATTCAAGAGACCCAGTACTTC.